The 8 T cell receptor beta chains presented below share a single source sample, sequenced in a study of human T cells and chemical hapten exposure. TCRdb itself ran the RACE reads through MiXCR, one entry per CDR3 protein. This sample yields tens of thousands of distinct CDR3 sequences, of which 8.5% to 9% are seen a single time; around 3% belongs to the top ten. Time point described: patch test 2, 6 weeks after DPC sensitization. The treatment: therapeutic diphenylcyclopropenone sensitization with weekly scalp DPC. Specimen: whole blood, collected in connection with sensitization to the hapten diphenylcyclopropenone (DPC). The receptors come from a woman in her 50s with alopecia areata. Some clones in this sample may be carry-over from other donors' samples.

The genes are TRBV6-6 and TRBJ2-3, with TRBD1 as a possible D gene (6 bases). Trimming pared 2 bases from V and 6 bases from J, leaving 12 bases between. Germline V CDR1 and CDR2: MNHNY, SVGAGI (reference sequence). This CDR3 has 14 amino acids. CDR3 sequence: CASSYGVRGDTQYF. The CDR3 DNA sequence: TGTGCCAGCAGTTACGGTGTGAGGGGGGATACGCAGTATTTT.

This clonotype occurred a few times. The chain couples TRBV12-3 or TRBV12-4 to TRBJ2-1, with TRBD2 as a possible D gene (6 bases). Trimming pared 5 bases from V and 8 bases from J, leaving 19 bases between. This CDR3 region has 15 residues. CDR3 nucleotide sequence: TGTGCCAGCAGTAGTTTGAGCGGGTCAAGGGATGAGCAGTTCTTC. Translated: CASSSLSGSRDEQFF.

This clonotype was observed a handful of times. The V gene is TRBV4-1, the J gene TRBJ2-5; TRBD2 matches 8 bases. V was pared by 0 bases and J by 1 base, with 4 bases of the junction left unmatched. Germline V CDR1 and CDR2: MGHRA, YSYEKL. The CDR3 is made up of 16 amino acids. The CDR3 sequence is CASSQETGGIQETQYF. The CDR3 bases are TGCGCCAGCAGCCAAGAGACGGGGGGGATCCAAGAGACCCAGTACTTC.

The genes are TRBV28 and TRBJ1-5; TRBD1 is a possible D gene (5 bases). CDR1 MDHEN and CDR2 SYDVKM come from the germline V gene. Trimming left V 3 bases short and J 0 bases short, with 15 bases between. The CDR3 contains 17 residues. The CDR3 DNA reads as TGTGCCAGCAGTTTTCTCGGGGCACCGTATAGCAATCAGCCCCAGCATTTT. This sequence encodes CASSFLGAPYSNQPQHF.

This clonotype turned up a few times. J is TRBJ1-2 and V is TRBV29-1; TRBD1 aligns across 7 bases. The CDR3 spans 15 residues. Germline CDR1 and CDR2: SQVTM and ANQGSEA. J was trimmed by 4 bases and V by 1 base; bases with no gene match: 9. CDR3 amino acids: CSVEGAGAGGYGYTF. CDR3 in DNA: TGCAGCGTTGAAGGAGCGGGGGCAGGGGGCTATGGCTACACCTTC.

V and J are TRBV5-1 and TRBJ2-7, with 9 positions matching TRBD2. CDR1 and CDR2 from the germline V gene are SGHRS and YFSETQ. There are 18 residues in the CDR3. After removal of 4 bases from V and 1 base from J, the junction contained 15 bases not matched to a gene. CDR3 protein: CASSLRAGTSTKSYEQYF. Written as DNA, the CDR3 is TGCGCCAGCAGCCTGCGAGCCGGGACTAGCACCAAGTCCTACGAGCAGTACTTC.

The chain employs TRBV29-1 and TRBJ2-5; possible D gene TRBD1, 6 bases. The CDR3 is 13 residues long. Germline V gene sequence: CDR1 SQVTM, CDR2 ANQGSEA. The V and J ends lost 7 bases and 5 bases respectively, with 17 bases between them. The CDR3 DNA follows: TGCAGCGGAAACAGGGCGTGGGGCGAGACCCAGTACTTC. Protein sequence: CSGNRAWGETQYF.

This chain uses TRBV24-1 with TRBJ2-6; a possible D gene is TRBD2 (5 bases). This CDR3 has 15 amino acids. Germline CDR1 reads KGHDR; CDR2 reads SFDVKD. Trimming left V 5 bases short and J 0 bases short, with 7 bases between. CDR3 nucleotides: TGTGCCACCAGTGGCCGGGGCTCTGGGGCCAACGTCCTGACTTTC. It codes for CATSGRGSGANVLTF.